Listed here are 29 T cell receptor beta chains from one sample, sequenced in a study of technical replicates of blood from a few donors. The method was immunoSEQ multiplex PCR; TCRdb's version includes in-frame clones alone and lacks a portion of them. The repertoire has some 78,000 clones, around 94% of them found once; the top ten carry approximately 0.26%. The sample taken for sequencing was T cells isolated from PBMCs. Receptors were obtained from a human donor in good health.

This rearrangement joins TRBV5-1 to TRBJ2-5; D is perhaps TRBD1 (7 bases). Trimming pared 7 bases from V and 2 bases from J, leaving 15 bases between. The CDR3 runs to 14 residues. Per germline, CDR1 SGHRS and CDR2 YFSETQ. The CDR3 loop reads CASGRQGGQETQYF. CDR3 nucleotides: TGCGCCAGCGGTCGGCAGGGGGGACAAGAGACCCAGTACTTC.

The V call is TRBV10-3, the J call TRBJ2-1, with 9 bases that match TRBD2. Germline V CDR1 and CDR2: ENHRY, SYGVKD. CDR3 length: 15 amino acids. Trimming cost V 2 bases and J 6 bases; bases outside gene matches: 5. CDR3 protein: CAISEPSGRPNEQFF. CDR3 DNA sequence: TGTGCCATCAGTGAGCCCAGCGGGAGGCCCAATGAGCAGTTCTTC.

The chain employs TRBV2 and TRBJ1-4; tentatively, D is TRBD1 (6 bases). Trimming stripped 6 bases from V and 3 bases from J, with 11 bases between. The CDR3 loop spans 14 amino acids. Germline assignment: CDR1 SNHLY and CDR2 FYNNEI. The CDR3 region is CASREGVANEKLFF. In DNA, the CDR3 is TGTGCCAGCAGAGAGGGGGTTGCTAATGAAAAACTGTTTTTT.

The rearrangement joins TRBV28 to TRBJ2-7; TRBD1 might be the D (6 bases). The CDR3 runs to 12 residues. Trimming left V 9 bases short and J 3 bases short, with 12 bases between. Germline V lookup: CDR1 MDHEN, CDR2 SYDVKM. CDR3 DNA sequence: TGTGCCAGTCTTTCACAGGGCTACGAGCAGTACTTC. It codes for CASLSQGYEQYF. Filled out from reference TRBV28 and TRBJ2-7, the complete variable domain reads DVKVTQSSRYLVKRTGEKVFLECVQDMDHENMFWYRQDPGLGLRLIYFSYDVKMKEKGDIPEGYSVSREKKERFSLILESASTNQTSMYLCASLSQGYEQYFGPGTRLTVT.

This sequence joins TRBV30 and TRBJ1-1; 9 positions agree with TRBD1. After removal of 4 bases from V and 6 bases from J, the junction contained 3 bases not matched to a gene. The CDR3 is 12 residues long. Germline loops: CDR1 GTSNPN, CDR2 SVGIG (reference sequence). CDR3 loop: CAWITGGSEAFF. The CDR3 DNA reads TGTGCCTGGATTACAGGGGGCTCTGAAGCTTTCTTT. The full variable domain, completed using reference TRBV30 and TRBJ1-1, is SQTIHQWPATLVQPVGSPLSLECTVEGTSNPNLYWYRQAAGRGLQLLFYSVGIGQISSEVPQNLSASRPQDRQFILSSKKLLLSDSGFYLCAWITGGSEAFFGQGTRLTVV.

Comment on this clone: Mismatch with germline at one junction end may stem from a read error. The V and J genes are TRBV28 and TRBJ2-7, with 7 bases fitting TRBD1. Germline-derived CDR1 and CDR2 are MDHEN and SYDVKM. This CDR3 is 13 amino acids long. The CDR3: CASSPGTAGGALF. The CDR3 DNA is TGTGCCAGCAGTCCGGGGACGGCAGGGGGAGCCCTCTTC.

The chain combines TRBV18 with TRBJ2-7, with 7 nucleotides matching TRBD2. The J segment lost 2 bases and the V segment lost 6 bases, leaving 16 bases of the junction unmatched. This CDR3 comprises 17 residues. The germline CDR1 and CDR2 sequences are KGHSH and LQKENI. In nucleotides, the CDR3 is TGTGCCAGCTCCCAGAAGCTATGGACTAGTAACACCTACGAGCAGTACTTC. Translation gives CASSQKLWTSNTYEQYF.

The chain joins TRBV30 to TRBJ1-2, with unresolved D. In germline, CDR1 is GTSNPN, CDR2 SVGIG (reference sequence). Trimming shortened V by 3 bases and J by 2 bases, and 4 bases separated the two germline ends. The CDR3 spans 11 residues. As DNA, the CDR3 is TGTGCCTGGAGCCTAAACTATGGCTACACCTTC. This sequence encodes CAWSLNYGYTF.

This chain joins TRBV18 and TRBJ1-3, with 10 nucleotides matching TRBD1. V gave up 3 bases and J gave up 0 bases; unmatched junction bases: 8. The CDR3 runs to 18 residues. Germline V gene lookup returns CDR1 KGHSH and CDR2 LQKENI. CDR3: CASSPRDRGTGSGNTIYF. The DNA of the CDR3 is TGTGCCAGCTCACCGAGGGACAGGGGAACAGGCTCTGGAAACACCATATATTTT.

The V and J genes are TRBV28 and TRBJ2-5; tentative D call: TRBD2 (7 bases). V dropped 3 bases and J dropped 4 bases, with 18 bases sitting between them. Germline V gives CDR1 MDHEN, CDR2 SYDVKM. The CDR3 runs 16 residues. CDR3 nucleotides: TGTGCCAGCAGTTTGCATTGGGCAGGGGAGGGAGAGACCCAGTACTTC. Protein: CASSLHWAGEGETQYF.

The chain links TRBV28 to TRBJ1-5; the D is unclear. Trimming cost V 6 bases and J 5 bases, with 8 bases left between them. Per germline, CDR1 MDHEN and CDR2 SYDVKM. The CDR3 extends over 12 amino acids. The CDR3 DNA sequence: TGTGCCAGCAGATTCCGCGATCAGCCCCAGCATTTT. It encodes CASRFRDQPQHF.

This rearrangement joins TRBV15 to TRBJ2-2; D not resolved. The germline V and J ends were trimmed by 3 bases and 6 bases, with 8 bases remaining between them. Germline V gene data show CDR1 as LNHNV and CDR2 as YYDKDF (reference sequence). This CDR3 has 13 residues. The CDR3 coding sequence is TGTGCCACCAGCAGTCCCTCCTCCGGGGAGCTGTTTTTT. Protein product: CATSSPSSGELFF.

V and J are TRBV29-1 and TRBJ1-1; D uncertain. The V gene lost 2 bases and the J gene lost 6 bases, with 10 bases spanning the gap. The CDR3 length is 12 residues. From germline, CDR1 is SQVTM and CDR2 ANQGSEA. CDR3 residues: CSVEIGGAEAFF. CDR3 coding DNA: TGCAGCGTTGAAATAGGCGGAGCTGAAGCTTTCTTT.

This clone was seen just once. V gene TRBV27 combines with J gene TRBJ1-5; possible D gene TRBD1, 5 bases. The CDR3 length is 15 residues. CDR1 and CDR2 (germline): MNHEY, SMNVEV (reference sequence). V lost 2 bases and J lost 8, with 16 bases in between. CDR3 in amino acids: CASSLKRRDWEPQHF. Written as DNA, the CDR3 is TGTGCCAGCAGTTTAAAGAGGCGGGACTGGGAGCCCCAGCATTTT.

This chain joins TRBV4-1 and TRBJ2-1; D may be TRBD1 (5 bases). This CDR3 spans 19 amino acids. Germline V gives CDR1 MGHRA, CDR2 YSYEKL. V lost 3 bases and J lost 0, with 21 bases in between. CDR3 loop: CASSHTYLQDTSSYNEQFF. The DNA of the CDR3 is TGCGCCAGCAGCCATACATACCTTCAGGACACGAGCTCCTACAATGAGCAGTTCTTC.

V is TRBV9 and J is TRBJ1-1, with no clear D. V was shortened by 2 bases and J by 0 bases, with 8 bases between the two germline ends. Germline assignment: CDR1 SGDLS and CDR2 YYNGEE. CDR3 size: 14 residues. CDR3 sequence: CASSVGGMNTEAFF. CDR3 DNA sequence: TGTGCCAGCAGCGTTGGAGGAATGAACACTGAAGCTTTCTTT.

This rearrangement joins TRBV4-1 to TRBJ2-7; D is possibly TRBD1 (5 bases). Germline assignment: CDR1 MGHRA and CDR2 YSYEKL. V was trimmed by 4 bases and J by 4 bases, leaving 17 bases between them. The CDR3 covers 15 residues. This CDR3 is CASSPDGTGVYEQYF. The DNA of the CDR3 is TGCGCCAGCAGCCCAGATGGCACAGGAGTTTACGAGCAGTACTTC.

The genes are TRBV4-1 and TRBJ1-2, with 9 bases lining up with TRBD1. The CDR3 totals 17 residues. Germline-derived CDR1 and CDR2 are MGHRA and YSYEKL. V gave up 2 bases and J gave up 3 bases; unmatched junction bases: 10. The CDR3 protein is CASSQRHYRGRDYGYTF. CDR3 in DNA: TGCGCCAGCAGCCAAAGACACTACAGGGGGCGCGACTATGGCTACACCTTC.

This clone was detected once. The rearrangement joins TRBV15 to TRBJ2-7; 8 bases fit TRBD1. Germline V gene lookup returns CDR1 LNHNV and CDR2 YYDKDF (reference sequence). The junction had 7 bases not matched to a gene; V was cut back by 1 base and J by 5 bases. This CDR3 region has 15 residues. The CDR3 loop reads CATSRGTGSFDEQYF. CDR3 nucleotide sequence: TGTGCCACCAGCAGAGGGACAGGGAGTTTCGACGAGCAGTACTTC.

This chain uses TRBV19 with TRBJ2-7, with 8 bases aligning to TRBD2. Losses at the gene ends were 1 base for V and 4 bases for J; bases not matched to a gene: 3. CDR3 length: 14 amino acids. Germline V gives CDR1 LNHDA, CDR2 SQIVND (reference sequence). As DNA, the CDR3 is TGTGCCAGTAGTATAGTACTAGCGGATTACGAGCAGTACTTC. Encoded protein: CASSIVLADYEQYF.

The chain couples TRBV2 to TRBJ2-6; TRBD2 agrees at 13 bases. The CDR3 totals 21 residues. Germline CDR1 reads SNHLY; CDR2 reads FYNNEI. J gave up 4 bases and V 6 bases, and 18 bases lay outside the gene matches. The CDR3 sequence: CASRAGLAGPRLQAGANVLTF. The DNA of the CDR3 is TGTGCCAGCAGGGCGGGACTAGCGGGGCCAAGGCTACAGGCCGGGGCCAACGTCCTGACTTTC.

The chain carries TRBV6-5 and TRBJ2-1; 8 positions agree with TRBD2. The length of the CDR3 is 15 residues. CDR1 and CDR2 (germline): MNHEY, SVGAGI. V was clipped by 3 bases and J by 8 bases; unmatched bases: 9. The CDR3 nucleotides read TGTGCCAGCAGTTATTTAGCGGGATACTCCGATGAGCAGTTCTTC. Amino acid sequence: CASSYLAGYSDEQFF.

The CDR3 spells CASSLQGLAGYEQYF. CDR3 nucleotides: TGTGCCAGCAGTTTGCAGGGACTAGCGGGTTACGAGCAGTACTTC. V and J are TRBV27 and TRBJ2-7; 12 nucleotides line up with TRBD2. The junction had 4 bases not matched to a gene; V was cut back by 3 bases and J by 4 bases. This CDR3 region has 15 residues. Germline values: CDR1 MNHEY, CDR2 SMNVEV (reference sequence).

The rearrangement uses TRBV6-1 and TRBJ1-1; 7 nucleotides line up with TRBD1. CDR3 size: 14 residues. Germline trimming cut 4 bases from V and 0 bases from J; bases unmatched to any gene: 2. The V gene's germline CDR1 is MNHNS and CDR2 SASEGT. CDR3 in amino acids: CASSVDRMNTEAFF. DNA for the CDR3: TGTGCCAGCAGTGTGGACAGGATGAACACTGAAGCTTTCTTT.

CDR3 in amino acids: CASRQQGASYEQYF. The CDR3 region has the DNA TGTGCCAGCAGACAACAGGGGGCCTCCTACGAGCAGTACTTC. The chain has TRBV5-4 and TRBJ2-7; 9 bases line up with TRBD1. Trimming took 5 bases from V and 0 from J; bases not matched to a gene: 3. CDR1 SGHNT and CDR2 YYREEE come from the germline V gene (reference sequence). The length of the CDR3 is 14 residues.

The chain is built from TRBV4-1 and TRBJ2-7; TRBD2 matches 11 bases. The V gene's germline CDR1 is MGHRA and CDR2 YSYEKL. The CDR3 totals 18 residues. Losses at the gene ends were 1 base for V and 5 bases for J; bases not matched to a gene: 13. The CDR3 is CASSQGSSGGWISDEQYF. CDR3 DNA sequence: TGCGCCAGCAGCCAAGGGTCTAGCGGGGGGTGGATTTCCGACGAGCAGTACTTC.

The gene calls are TRBV10-3 and TRBJ2-6; D remains unclear. V was trimmed by 0 bases and J by 1 base, leaving 13 bases between them. Germline V gene sequence: CDR1 ENHRY, CDR2 SYGVKD. This CDR3 has 18 residues. DNA for the CDR3: TGTGCCATCAGTGAGTCGACGCTAAGAGGTTCTGGGGCCAACGTCCTGACTTTC. Residues: CAISESTLRGSGANVLTF.

The gene calls are TRBV6-6 and TRBJ2-2; 10 bases line up with TRBD1. After removal of 3 bases from V and 7 bases from J, the junction contained 8 bases not matched to a gene. Germline-derived CDR1 and CDR2 are MNHNY and SVGAGI (reference sequence). The CDR3 totals 16 residues. The CDR3 DNA reads as TGTGCCAGCAGTTATCCCGGGGGACAGGGGAGCGGGGAGCTGTTTTTT. It codes for CASSYPGGQGSGELFF.

The chain carries TRBV2 and TRBJ2-1, with a possible D match to TRBD2 (5 bases). This CDR3 is built from 13 residues. Looked up from germline, CDR1 is SNHLY and CDR2 is FYNNEI. V lost 6 bases and J 9 bases, leaving 15 bases between the germline ends. CDR3 protein: CASRGARSGEQFF. CDR3 DNA: TGTGCCAGCAGGGGTGCACGGAGCGGTGAGCAGTTCTTC. Complete variable domain (other parts from reference TRBV2 and TRBJ2-1): EPEVTQTPSHQVTQMGQEVILRCVPISNHLYFYWYRQILGQKVEFLVSFYNNEISEKSEIFDDQFSVERPDGSNFTLKIRSTKLEDSAMYFCASRGARSGEQFFGPGTRLTVL.